A single sample is the source of the 17 T cell receptor beta chains below, sequenced in a study of blood T cell repertoires in COVID-19. The assay was immunoSEQ multiplex PCR, and TCRdb's table has in-frame clones only and misses some. The sample contains some 200,000 clones, 70% to 90% of which appear only once. The specimen sequenced was peripheral blood. These receptors all come from a man between 18 and 35 years old with active or convalescent COVID-19.

The V gene is TRBV18, the J gene TRBJ2-3; 12 nucleotides line up with TRBD2. Losses at the gene ends were 2 bases for V and 2 bases for J; bases not matched to a gene: 5. The CDR3 is made up of 17 amino acids. Per the germline V gene, CDR1 is KGHSH and CDR2 is LQKENI. The CDR3 reads CASSPYRTSGNTDTQYF. Written as DNA, the CDR3 is TGTGCCAGCTCACCATACCGGACTAGCGGGAACACAGATACGCAGTATTTT.

The chain links TRBV24-1 to TRBJ2-3; a possible D gene is TRBD2 (5 bases). Per the germline V gene, CDR1 is KGHDR and CDR2 is SFDVKD. Trimming cost V 1 base and J 3 bases, with 7 bases left between them. The CDR3 has 14 amino acids. CDR3 sequence (DNA): TGTGCCACCAGTGATTTTCGCGGGACAGATACGCAGTATTTT. Amino acids: CATSDFRGTDTQYF.

This sequence joins TRBV7-9 and TRBJ1-2, with D perhaps TRBD1 (5 bases). CDR3 length: 16 amino acids. Trimming took 4 bases from V and 0 from J, leaving 15 bases between them. Germline V gene data show CDR1 as SEHNR and CDR2 as FQNEAQ (reference sequence). The CDR3 region is CASSSRYRLANYGYTF. CDR3 sequence (DNA): TGTGCCAGCAGCTCTCGTTACAGGCTAGCTAACTATGGCTACACCTTC.

V usage is TRBV3-1 (or the pseudogene TRBV3-2) and J usage is TRBJ1-4; weak D call: TRBD1 (5 bases). Germline-derived CDR1 and CDR2 are LGHDT and YNNKEL (reference sequence). The V and J ends lost 1 base and 7 bases respectively, with 13 bases between them. The CDR3 has 15 residues. The CDR3 DNA follows: TGTGCCAGCAGCCAAGGGGGAGGGGAGGGTGAAAAACTGTTTTTT. Its translation: CASSQGGGEGEKLFF.

The rearrangement uses TRBV18 and TRBJ2-3, with D uncertain. V lost 3 bases to trimming and J lost 4 bases, with 17 bases between them. This CDR3 has 16 residues. Germline CDR1 KGHSH, CDR2 LQKENI. The DNA for the CDR3 is TGTGCCAGCTCACCCTCGAGCCCAGGTTCTGCAGATACGCAGTATTTT. It specifies CASSPSSPGSADTQYF.

The chain employs TRBV19 and TRBJ1-2, with 9 nucleotides matching TRBD1. CDR1 is LNHDA and CDR2 is SQIVND in the germline V gene (reference sequence). This CDR3 comprises 14 residues. The junction had 7 bases not matched to a gene; V was cut back by 5 bases and J by 6 bases. CDR3 amino acids: CASSFGTGGDGYTF. In nucleotides, the CDR3 is TGTGCCAGTAGTTTCGGAACAGGGGGCGATGGCTACACCTTC.

This chain connects TRBV2 to TRBJ1-5, with D possibly being TRBD1 (5 bases). V lost 7 bases to trimming and J lost 4 bases, with 14 bases between them. CDR1 and CDR2 from the germline V gene are SNHLY and FYNNEI. CDR3 length: 14 amino acids. CDR3 residues: CASNPQGGNQPQHF. The CDR3 DNA reads TGTGCCAGCAACCCCCAGGGAGGGAATCAGCCCCAGCATTTT.

There are a few counts of this clone. This sequence joins TRBV28 and TRBJ2-7; TRBD1 agrees at 8 bases. After removal of 9 bases from V and 3 bases from J, the junction contained 4 bases not matched to a gene. The length of the CDR3 is 12 residues. The germline gives CDR1 MDHEN, CDR2 SYDVKM. CDR3 nucleotides: TGTGCCAGTAGGACAGGGATCTACGAGCAGTACTTC. Amino acid sequence: CASRTGIYEQYF.

This chain uses TRBV11-2 with TRBJ1-1, with 11 bases that match TRBD1. The CDR3 runs 14 residues. CDR1 is SGHAT and CDR2 is FQNNGV in the germline V gene. V lost 1 base and J lost 7; bases outside the gene matches: 2. CDR3 in DNA: TGTGCCAGCAGCTTAGGGACAGGGGGCCATGAAGCTTTCTTT. Amino acids: CASSLGTGGHEAFF. The full variable domain, with the rest looked up from reference TRBV11-2 and TRBJ1-1, is EAGVAQSPRYKIIEKRQSVAFWCNPISGHATLYWYQQILGQGPKLLIQFQNNGVVDDSQLPKDRFSAERLKGVDSTLKIQPAKLEDSAVYLCASSLGTGGHEAFFGQGTRLTVV.

This rearrangement joins TRBV5-1 to TRBJ2-7, with TRBD2 identical over 10 bases. The CDR3 is made up of 15 amino acids. Germline lookup yields CDR1 SGHRS and CDR2 YFSETQ. Trimming removed 2 bases from V and 4 bases from J; junction bases left unmatched: 6. The CDR3 protein is CASSFTSGELYEQYF. CDR3 sequence (DNA): TGCGCCAGCAGCTTCACTAGCGGGGAGTTATACGAGCAGTACTTC.

The gene calls are TRBV27 and TRBJ2-7; 11 bases map to TRBD1. This CDR3 comprises 16 residues. J was trimmed by 2 bases and V by 6 bases; bases with no gene match: 9. Germline V gene lookup returns CDR1 MNHEY and CDR2 SMNVEV (reference sequence). CDR3 amino acids: CASRTGQGARAYEQYF. The DNA of the CDR3 is TGTGCCAGCAGGACCGGACAGGGGGCTAGGGCCTACGAGCAGTACTTC.

This chain links TRBV3-1 (or the pseudogene TRBV3-2) with TRBJ2-2; 7 nucleotides agree with TRBD1. CDR3 length equals 15 residues. Germline CDR1 is LGHDT and CDR2 is YNNKEL (reference sequence). V shed 4 bases and J 5 bases; nucleotides not matched to a gene: 7. The CDR3 region is CASSLEPQGTGELFF. The CDR3 bases are TGTGCCAGCAGCCTGGAACCACAGGGGACCGGGGAGCTGTTTTTT.

The rearrangement links TRBV7-9 to TRBJ2-7, with D unresolved. Trimming shortened V by 1 base and J by 2 bases, and 9 bases separated the two germline ends. The CDR3 covers 14 residues. CDR1 and CDR2 (germline): SEHNR, FQNEAQ (reference sequence). The CDR3 is CASSLVQSPYEQYF. CDR3 sequence (DNA): TGTGCCAGCAGCTTAGTACAGAGCCCCTACGAGCAGTACTTC.

This chain links TRBV27 with TRBJ1-5, with unresolved D. The CDR3 consists of 14 residues. CDR1 MNHEY and CDR2 SMNVEV come from the germline V gene (reference sequence). Trimming left V 0 bases short and J 3 bases short, with 6 bases between. This CDR3 reads CASSLSGVNQPQHF. As DNA, the CDR3 is TGTGCCAGCAGTTTATCCGGTGTCAATCAGCCCCAGCATTTT.

The V gene is TRBV10-1, the J gene TRBJ1-6; TRBD1 might be the D (5 bases). V gave up 9 bases and J gave up 10 bases, with 13 bases separating them. Germline assignment: CDR1 WNHNN and CDR2 SYGVQD (reference sequence). The CDR3 covers 12 residues. The DNA for the CDR3 is TGCGCCAGTTCCCAGGGAAGGTCACCCCTCCACTTT. It yields the protein CASSQGRSPLHF.

The table lists this clone with a count of one. The chain combines TRBV7-2 with TRBJ2-7; TRBD1 matches 9 bases. The ends lost 3 bases at V and 2 bases at J; junction bases unmatched: 5. The CDR3 is 15 amino acids. Germline lookup yields CDR1 SGHTA and CDR2 FQGNSA. The CDR3 loop reads CASSLAGQGTYEQYF. As DNA, the CDR3 is TGTGCCAGCAGCTTGGCGGGACAGGGAACCTACGAGCAGTACTTC.

The chain links TRBV5-4 to TRBJ1-2; D possibly corresponds to TRBD1 (6 bases). V gave up 2 bases and J gave up 8 bases, with 10 bases separating them. The CDR3 length is 12 residues. Germline V gene lookup returns CDR1 SGHNT and CDR2 YYREEE (reference sequence). The CDR3 DNA reads TGTGCCAGCAGCTTACCAGGGGCCGGCTACACCTTC. Its protein product is CASSLPGAGYTF.